This T cell receptor beta chain is from a study of cytomegalovirus exposure and HLA in healthy donors. The ends lost 1 base at V and 7 bases at J; junction bases unmatched: 9. This CDR3 is 16 amino acids long. Looked up from germline, CDR1 is SGHRS and CDR2 is YFSETQ. Assay: immunoSEQ multiplex PCR; the TCRdb copy retains only in-frame clones and omits some. The sample shows approximately 270,000 clones, 90% of them seen only once. Sequencing was done on a sample of PBMCs. This clonotype originated in a woman between 18 and 29 years old in good health and CMV-seronegative. The chain recombines TRBV5-1 with TRBJ2-1; 9 bases agree with TRBD1. CDR3 in DNA: TGCGCCAGCAGCTTGCGGGGAATGGACAGGGGTAATGAGCAGTTCTTC. Residues: CASSLRGMDRGNEQFF.